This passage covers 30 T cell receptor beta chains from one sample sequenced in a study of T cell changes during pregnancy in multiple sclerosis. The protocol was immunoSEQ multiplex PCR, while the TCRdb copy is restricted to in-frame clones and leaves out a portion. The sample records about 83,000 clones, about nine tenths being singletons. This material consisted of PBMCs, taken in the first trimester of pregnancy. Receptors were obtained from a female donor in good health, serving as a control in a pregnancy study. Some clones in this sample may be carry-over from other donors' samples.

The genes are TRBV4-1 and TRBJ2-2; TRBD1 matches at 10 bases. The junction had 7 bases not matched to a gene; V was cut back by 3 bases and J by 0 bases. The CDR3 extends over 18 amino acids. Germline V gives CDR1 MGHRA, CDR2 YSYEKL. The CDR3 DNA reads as TGCGCCAGCAGCCATACCGGGACAGGGGCCTCGAACACCGGGGAGCTGTTTTTT. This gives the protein CASSHTGTGASNTGELFF.

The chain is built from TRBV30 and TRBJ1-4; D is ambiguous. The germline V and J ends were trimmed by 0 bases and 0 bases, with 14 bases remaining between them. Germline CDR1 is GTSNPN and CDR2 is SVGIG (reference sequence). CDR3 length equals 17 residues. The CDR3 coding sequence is TGTGCCTGGAGTGTACCGTGGAGAATTGCAACTAATGAAAAACTGTTTTTT. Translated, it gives CAWSVPWRIATNEKLFF.

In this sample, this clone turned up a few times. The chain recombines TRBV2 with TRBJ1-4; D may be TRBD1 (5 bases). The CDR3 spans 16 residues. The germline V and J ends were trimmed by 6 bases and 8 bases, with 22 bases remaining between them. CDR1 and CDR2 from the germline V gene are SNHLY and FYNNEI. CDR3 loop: CASSLSGWGGREKLFF. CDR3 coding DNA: TGTGCCAGCAGCTTATCCGGCTGGGGCGGGAGAGAAAAACTGTTTTTT.

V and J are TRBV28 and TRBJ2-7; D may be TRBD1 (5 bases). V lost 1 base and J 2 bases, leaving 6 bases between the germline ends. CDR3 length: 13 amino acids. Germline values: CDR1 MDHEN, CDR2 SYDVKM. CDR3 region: CASSLSTAYEQYF. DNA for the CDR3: TGTGCCAGCAGTTTATCGACAGCCTACGAGCAGTACTTC. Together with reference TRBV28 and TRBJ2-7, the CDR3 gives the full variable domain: DVKVTQSSRYLVKRTGEKVFLECVQDMDHENMFWYRQDPGLGLRLIYFSYDVKMKEKGDIPEGYSVSREKKERFSLILESASTNQTSMYLCASSLSTAYEQYFGPGTRLTVT.

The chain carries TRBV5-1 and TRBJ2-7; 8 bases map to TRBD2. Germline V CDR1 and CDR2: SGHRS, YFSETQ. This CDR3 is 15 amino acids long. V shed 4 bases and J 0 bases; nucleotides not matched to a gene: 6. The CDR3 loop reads CASSPPGGNSYEQYF. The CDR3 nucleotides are TGCGCCAGCAGCCCTCCGGGGGGGAACTCCTACGAGCAGTACTTC.

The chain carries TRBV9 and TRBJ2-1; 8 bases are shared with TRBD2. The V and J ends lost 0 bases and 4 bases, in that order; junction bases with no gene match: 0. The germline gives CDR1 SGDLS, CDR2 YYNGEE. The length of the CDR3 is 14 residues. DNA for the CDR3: TGTGCCAGCAGCGTAGGCGGGAGGTACAATGAGCAGTTCTTC. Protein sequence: CASSVGGRYNEQFF.

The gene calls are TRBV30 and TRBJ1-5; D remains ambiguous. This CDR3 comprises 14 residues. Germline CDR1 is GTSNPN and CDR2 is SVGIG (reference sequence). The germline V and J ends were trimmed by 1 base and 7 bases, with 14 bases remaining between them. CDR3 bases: TGTGCCTGGAGTGAGGCGGAGGGCTGGCAGCCCCAGCATTTT. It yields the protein CAWSEAEGWQPQHF.

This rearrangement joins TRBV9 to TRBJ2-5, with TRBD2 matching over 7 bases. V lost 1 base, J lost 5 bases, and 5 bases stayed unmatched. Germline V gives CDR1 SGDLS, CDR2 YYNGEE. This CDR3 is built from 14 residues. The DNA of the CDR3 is TGTGCCAGCAGCGTATCAACAGCGGGGGAGACCCAGTACTTC. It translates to CASSVSTAGETQYF.

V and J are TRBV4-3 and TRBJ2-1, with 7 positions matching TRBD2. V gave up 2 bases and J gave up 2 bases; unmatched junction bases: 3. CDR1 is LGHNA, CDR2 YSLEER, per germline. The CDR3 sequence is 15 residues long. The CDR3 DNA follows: TGCGCCAGCAGCCAAAGAGCGGGGACCTACAATGAGCAGTTCTTC. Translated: CASSQRAGTYNEQFF.

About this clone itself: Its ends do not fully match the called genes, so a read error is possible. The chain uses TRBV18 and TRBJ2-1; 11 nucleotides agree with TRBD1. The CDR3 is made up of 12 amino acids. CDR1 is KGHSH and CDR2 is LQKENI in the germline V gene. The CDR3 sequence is CASSPPGQGEIF. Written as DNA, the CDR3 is TGTGCCAGCTCACCCCCGGGACAGGGGGAAATCTTC.

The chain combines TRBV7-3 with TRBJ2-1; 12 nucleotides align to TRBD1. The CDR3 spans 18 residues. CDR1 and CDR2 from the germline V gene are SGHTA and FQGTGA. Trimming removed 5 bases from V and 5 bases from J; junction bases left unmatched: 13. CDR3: CASSPLPGQGARNNEQFF. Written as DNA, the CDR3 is TGTGCCAGCAGCCCACTTCCGGGACAGGGGGCTAGGAACAATGAGCAGTTCTTC.

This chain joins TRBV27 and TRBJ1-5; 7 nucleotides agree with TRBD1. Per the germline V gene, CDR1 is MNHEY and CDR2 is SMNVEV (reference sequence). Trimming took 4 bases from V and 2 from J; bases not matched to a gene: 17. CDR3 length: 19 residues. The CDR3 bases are TGTGCCAGCAGTTCGAAGGGACAGCTACTGCGTTATGGCAATCAGCCCCAGCATTTT. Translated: CASSSKGQLLRYGNQPQHF.

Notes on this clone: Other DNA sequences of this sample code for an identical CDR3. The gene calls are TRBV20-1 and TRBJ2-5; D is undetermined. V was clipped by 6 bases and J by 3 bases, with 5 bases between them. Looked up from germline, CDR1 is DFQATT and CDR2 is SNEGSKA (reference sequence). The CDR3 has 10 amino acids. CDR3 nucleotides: TGCAGTGCAACTGAAGAGACCCAGTACTTC. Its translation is CSATEETQYF.

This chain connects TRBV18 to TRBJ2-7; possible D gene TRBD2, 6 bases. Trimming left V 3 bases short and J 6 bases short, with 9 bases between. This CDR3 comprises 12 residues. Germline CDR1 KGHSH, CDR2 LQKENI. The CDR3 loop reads CASSPGLGEQYF. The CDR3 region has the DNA TGTGCCAGCTCACCGGGACTGGGCGAGCAGTACTTC.

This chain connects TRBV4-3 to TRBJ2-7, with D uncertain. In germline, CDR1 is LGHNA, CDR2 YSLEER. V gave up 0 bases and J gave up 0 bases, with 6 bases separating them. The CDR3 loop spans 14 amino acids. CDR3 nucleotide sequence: TGCGCCAGCAGCCAAGATCGGAGCTCCTACGAGCAGTACTTC. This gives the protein CASSQDRSSYEQYF.

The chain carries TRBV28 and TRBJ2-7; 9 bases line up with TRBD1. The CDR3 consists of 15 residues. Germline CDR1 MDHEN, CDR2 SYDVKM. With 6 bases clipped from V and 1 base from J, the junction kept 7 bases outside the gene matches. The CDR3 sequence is CASSLRDRASYEQYF. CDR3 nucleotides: TGTGCCAGCAGCTTACGGGACAGGGCATCCTACGAGCAGTACTTC. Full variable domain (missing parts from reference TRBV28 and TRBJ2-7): DVKVTQSSRYLVKRTGEKVFLECVQDMDHENMFWYRQDPGLGLRLIYFSYDVKMKEKGDIPEGYSVSREKKERFSLILESASTNQTSMYLCASSLRDRASYEQYFGPGTRLTVT.

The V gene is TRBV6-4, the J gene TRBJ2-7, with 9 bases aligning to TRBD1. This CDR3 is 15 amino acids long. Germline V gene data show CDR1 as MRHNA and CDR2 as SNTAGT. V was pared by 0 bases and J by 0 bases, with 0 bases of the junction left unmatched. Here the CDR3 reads CASSDSTGGSYEQYF. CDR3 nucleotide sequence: TGTGCCAGCAGTGACTCGACAGGGGGCTCCTACGAGCAGTACTTC.

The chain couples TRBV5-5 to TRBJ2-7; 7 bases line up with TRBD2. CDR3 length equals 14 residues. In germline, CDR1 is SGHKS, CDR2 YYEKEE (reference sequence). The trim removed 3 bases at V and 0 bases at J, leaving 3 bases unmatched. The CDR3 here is CASSSSSGSYEQYF. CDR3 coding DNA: TGTGCCAGCAGCTCCTCTAGCGGCTCCTACGAGCAGTACTTC.

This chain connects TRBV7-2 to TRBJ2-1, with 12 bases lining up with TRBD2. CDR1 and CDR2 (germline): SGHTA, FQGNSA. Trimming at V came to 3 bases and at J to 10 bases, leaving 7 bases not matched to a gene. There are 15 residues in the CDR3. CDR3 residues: CASSFPSGGADEQFF. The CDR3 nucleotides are TGTGCCAGCAGCTTTCCTAGCGGGGGGGCTGACGAGCAGTTCTTC.

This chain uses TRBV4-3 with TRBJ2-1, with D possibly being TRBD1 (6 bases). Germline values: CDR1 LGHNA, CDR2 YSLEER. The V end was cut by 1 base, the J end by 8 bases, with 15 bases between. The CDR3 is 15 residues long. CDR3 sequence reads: CASSQAGTPYDEQFF. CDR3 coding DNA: TGCGCCAGCAGCCAAGCCGGGACACCATATGATGAGCAGTTCTTC.

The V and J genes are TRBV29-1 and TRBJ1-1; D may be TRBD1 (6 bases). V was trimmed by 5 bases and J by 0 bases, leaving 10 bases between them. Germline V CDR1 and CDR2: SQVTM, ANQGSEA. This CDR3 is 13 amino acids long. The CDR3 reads CSVRTALNTEAFF. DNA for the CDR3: TGCAGCGTTAGGACAGCTCTGAACACTGAAGCTTTCTTT.

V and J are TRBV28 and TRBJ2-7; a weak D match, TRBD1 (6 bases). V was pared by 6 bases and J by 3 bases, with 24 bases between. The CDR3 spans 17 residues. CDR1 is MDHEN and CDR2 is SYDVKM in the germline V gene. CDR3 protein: CASSPRGPPLRDYEQYF. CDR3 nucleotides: TGTGCCAGCAGCCCCAGGGGACCCCCGCTCCGGGACTACGAGCAGTACTTC.

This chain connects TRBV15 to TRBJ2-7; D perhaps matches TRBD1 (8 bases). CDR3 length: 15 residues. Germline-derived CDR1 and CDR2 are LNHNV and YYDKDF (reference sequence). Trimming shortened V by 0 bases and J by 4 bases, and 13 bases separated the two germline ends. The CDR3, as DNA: TGTGCCACCAGCAGAGAAGGGGGGGACAGGTACGAGCAGTACTTC. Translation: CATSREGGDRYEQYF.

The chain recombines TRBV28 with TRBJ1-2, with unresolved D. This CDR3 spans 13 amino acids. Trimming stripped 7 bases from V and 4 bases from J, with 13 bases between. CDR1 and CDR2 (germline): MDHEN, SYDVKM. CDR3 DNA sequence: TGTGCCAGCAATTCTGGAGGAGTCTATGGCTACACCTTC. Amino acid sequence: CASNSGGVYGYTF.

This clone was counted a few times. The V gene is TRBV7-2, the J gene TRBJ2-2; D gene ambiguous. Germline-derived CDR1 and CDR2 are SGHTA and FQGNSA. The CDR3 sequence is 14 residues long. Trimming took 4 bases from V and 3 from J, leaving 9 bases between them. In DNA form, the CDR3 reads TGTGCCAGCAGCTCCACTGGAGACACCGGGGAGCTGTTTTTT. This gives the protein CASSSTGDTGELFF.

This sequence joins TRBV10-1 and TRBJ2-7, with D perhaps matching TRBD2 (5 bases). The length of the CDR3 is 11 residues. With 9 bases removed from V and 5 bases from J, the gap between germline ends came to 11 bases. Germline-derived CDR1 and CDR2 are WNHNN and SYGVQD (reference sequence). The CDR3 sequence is CASGLDDEQYF. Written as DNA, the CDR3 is TGCGCCAGTGGACTCGATGACGAGCAGTACTTC.

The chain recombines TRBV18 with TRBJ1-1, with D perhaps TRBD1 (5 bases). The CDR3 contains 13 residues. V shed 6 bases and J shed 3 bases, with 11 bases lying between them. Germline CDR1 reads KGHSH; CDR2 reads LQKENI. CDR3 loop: CASSGGIDTEAFF. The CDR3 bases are TGTGCCAGCTCGGGGGGGATCGACACTGAAGCTTTCTTT. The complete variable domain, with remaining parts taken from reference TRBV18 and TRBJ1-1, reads NAGVMQNPRHLVRRRGQEARLRCSPMKGHSHVYWYRQLPEEGLKFMVYLQKENIIDESGMPKERFSAEFPKEGPSILRIQQVVRGDSAAYFCASSGGIDTEAFFGQGTRLTVV.

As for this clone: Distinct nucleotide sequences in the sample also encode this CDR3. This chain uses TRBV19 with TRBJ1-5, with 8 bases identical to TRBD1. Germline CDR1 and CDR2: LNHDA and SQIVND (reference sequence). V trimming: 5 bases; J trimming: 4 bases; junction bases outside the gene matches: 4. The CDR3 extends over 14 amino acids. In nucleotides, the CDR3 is TGTGCCAGTAGTGCCACAGGGGGAAATCAGCCCCAGCATTTT. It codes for CASSATGGNQPQHF. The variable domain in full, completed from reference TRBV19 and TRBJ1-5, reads DGGITQSPKYLFRKEGQNVTLSCEQNLNHDAMYWYRQDPGQGLRLIYYSQIVNDFQKGDIAEGYSVSREKKESFPLTVTSAQKNPTAFYLCASSATGGNQPQHFGDGTRLSIL.

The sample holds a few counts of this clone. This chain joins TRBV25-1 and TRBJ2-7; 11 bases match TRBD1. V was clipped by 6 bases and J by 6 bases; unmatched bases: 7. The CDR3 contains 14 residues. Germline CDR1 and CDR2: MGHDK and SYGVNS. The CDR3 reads CASRPTGTGGEQYF. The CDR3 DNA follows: TGTGCCAGCAGACCAACCGGGACAGGGGGCGAGCAGTACTTC.

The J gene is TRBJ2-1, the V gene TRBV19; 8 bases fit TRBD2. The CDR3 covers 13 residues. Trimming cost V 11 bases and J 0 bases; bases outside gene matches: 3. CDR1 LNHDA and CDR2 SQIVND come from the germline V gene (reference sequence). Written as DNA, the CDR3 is TGTGCCGTCGGGAGGGACTCCTACAATGAGCAGTTCTTC. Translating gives CAVGRDSYNEQFF.